This T cell receptor (beta chain) originates from a study of T cell responses to AZD1222 COVID-19 vaccine. Findings and limits, study-wide: Nearly half of unique spike-specific TCRs reportedly avoided B.1.351 and B.1.1.7 mutated regions. Clonal diversity was possibly underestimated, and white British individuals and females predominated among donors. No repertoire was sampled before or during the peak T cell response, only after it.

Germline CDR1 MNHEY, CDR2 SVGAGI. This CDR3 is 16 amino acids long. Between the trimmed V and J ends, which lost 4 bases and 7 bases, there was a span of 20 bases. Clones were sequenced by immunoSEQ multiplex PCR, and TCRdb holds only the in-frame ones, with some missing. This table holds 190,000 or so clones, approximately 93% found once. This clone was observed a handful of times. Its target is unknown. The genes are TRBV6-5 and TRBJ1-5; TRBD1 might be the D (6 bases). Sequencing used peripheral blood, obtained 28 days after the second AZD1222 dose. This sequence was found in an adult who received the AZD1222 COVID-19 vaccine. The CDR3 reads CASSFYPQGHSQPQHF. CDR3 bases: TGTGCCAGCAGTTTCTACCCACAGGGTCACAGCCAGCCCCAGCATTTT.